The sequence of this T cell receptor (beta chain) was determined in a study of blood T cell repertoires in COVID-19. Study details: Some COVID-19 samples were acute and others convalescent; all came from the United States, Italy and Spain.

Germline V gene sequence: CDR1 MNHEY, CDR2 SMNVEV (reference sequence). This CDR3 is built from 13 residues. V shed 10 bases and J 4 bases; nucleotides not matched to a gene: 7. In the source study's methods: Amplification of reference gene primers provided the estimated nucleated cell counts. Libraries were prepared by immunoSEQ multiplex PCR; TCRdb keeps only in-frame clonotypes and omits some of them. V and J calls and clone size follow that table, whereas D and trimming were derived from the DNA. This table holds around 81,000 clones, around four fifths found once. This chain connects TRBV27 to TRBJ1-5; 7 nucleotides align to TRBD1. The clonotype originates from a man aged 50 to 60 with acute or convalescent COVID-19. Specimen: peripheral blood. The CDR3 sequence is CATGTQGNQPQHF. The CDR3 DNA reads as TGTGCCACGGGTACACAGGGGAATCAGCCCCAGCATTTT.